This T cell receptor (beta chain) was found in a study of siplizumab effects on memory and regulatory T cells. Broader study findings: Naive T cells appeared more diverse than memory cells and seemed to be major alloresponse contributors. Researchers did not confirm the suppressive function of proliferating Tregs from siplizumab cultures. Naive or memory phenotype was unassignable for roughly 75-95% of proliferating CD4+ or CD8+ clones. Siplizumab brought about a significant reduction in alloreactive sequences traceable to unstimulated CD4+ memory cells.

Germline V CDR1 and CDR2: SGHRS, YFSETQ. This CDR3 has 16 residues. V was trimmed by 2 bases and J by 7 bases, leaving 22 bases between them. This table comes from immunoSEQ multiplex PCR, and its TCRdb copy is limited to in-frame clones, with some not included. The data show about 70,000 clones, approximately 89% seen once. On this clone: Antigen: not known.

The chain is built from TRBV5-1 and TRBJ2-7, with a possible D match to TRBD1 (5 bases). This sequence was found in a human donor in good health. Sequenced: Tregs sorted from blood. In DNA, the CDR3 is TGCGCCAGCAGCTTTCTCACCACACAGGTCCCTCGAGAGCAGTACTTC. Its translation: CASSFLTTQVPREQYF.